The 15 T cell receptor beta chains given below trace back to one sample, sequenced in a study of identical twins. MiXCR was run by TCRdb on the 5' RACE reads, yielding one entry per CDR3 protein. The sample contains 690,000 or so distinct CDR3 sequences, roughly 6% of which appear only once. Sequenced: naive T cells sorted from blood. The receptor set was obtained from a man aged 18 to 30 in good health.

The chain links TRBV29-1 to TRBJ1-2; no firm D call. The germline gives CDR1 SQVTM, CDR2 ANQGSEA. The CDR3 spans 12 residues. V lost 7 bases and J lost 4, with 13 bases in between. The CDR3 nucleotides are TGCAGCGATTCCCGTTCTTCCTATGGCTACACCTTC. Translated, it gives CSDSRSSYGYTF.

This clonotype came up a few times. This chain connects TRBV24-1 to TRBJ2-5, with 7 bases identical to TRBD1. Germline V CDR1 and CDR2: KGHDR, SFDVKD. CDR3 length equals 15 residues. The J segment lost 4 bases and the V segment lost 1 base, leaving 5 bases of the junction unmatched. The CDR3 reads CATSDFSDRRETQYF. CDR3 nucleotide sequence: TGTGCCACCAGTGATTTCTCGGACAGGCGAGAGACCCAGTACTTC.

The sample holds a few counts of this clonotype. The rearrangement uses TRBV4-3 and TRBJ1-4, with 11 bases matching TRBD1. V was pared by 3 bases and J by 12 bases, with 12 bases of the junction left unmatched. The CDR3 loop spans 16 amino acids. Looked up from germline, CDR1 is LGHNA and CDR2 is YSLEER. Here the CDR3 reads CASSQAGTGGTGELFF. The CDR3 bases are TGCGCCAGCAGCCAGGCCGGGACAGGGGGGACCGGGGAACTGTTTTTT.

There are many counts of this clonotype. The genes are TRBV7-2 and TRBJ2-3; 7 bases are a match to TRBD2. V lost 5 bases, J lost 3 bases, and 5 bases stayed unmatched. Germline V gene sequence: CDR1 SGHTA, CDR2 FQGNSA. This CDR3 comprises 14 residues. CDR3 sequence: CASSPRTRTDTQYF. The CDR3 region has the DNA TGTGCCAGCAGCCCCCGGACTAGAACAGATACGCAGTATTTT.

Many counts were recorded for this clonotype. This sequence joins TRBV10-3 and TRBJ2-5, with D possibly TRBD2 on 5 matching bases. Between the trimmed V and J ends, which lost 4 bases and 2 bases, there was a span of 14 bases. Germline V lookup: CDR1 ENHRY, CDR2 SYGVKD. This CDR3 has 15 residues. In nucleotides, the CDR3 is TGTGCCATCAGTGGAGGTCGGGGTGGACAAGAGACCCAGTACTTC. Translating it yields CAISGGRGGQETQYF.

This clonotype was recorded a few times. V and J are TRBV6-2 or TRBV6-3 and TRBJ2-4; 7 positions match TRBD1. Germline CDR1 reads MNHEY; CDR2 reads SVGEGT. Trimming removed 5 bases from V and 6 bases from J; junction bases left unmatched: 7. The length of the CDR3 is 14 residues. CDR3 in amino acids: CASSQTGRPNIQYF. DNA of the CDR3: TGTGCCAGCAGTCAGACAGGGCGCCCAAACATTCAGTACTTC.

This clonotype was counted ten times or more. The V gene is TRBV7-9, the J gene TRBJ2-3; 13 nucleotides line up with TRBD2. The CDR3 loop spans 16 amino acids. Germline V gives CDR1 SEHNR, CDR2 FQNEAQ (reference sequence). The ends lost 5 bases at V and 3 bases at J; junction bases unmatched: 5. The DNA for the CDR3 is TGTGCCAGCAGCGAAACGGGACTAGCGGGAACAGATACGCAGTATTTT. Translation: CASSETGLAGTDTQYF.

This clonotype was found a few times. The chain combines TRBV5-6 with TRBJ2-7, with D perhaps TRBD2 (6 bases). This CDR3 is built from 14 residues. The V end was cut by 2 bases, the J end by 3 bases, with 12 bases between. In germline, CDR1 is SGHDT, CDR2 YYEEEE. DNA for the CDR3: TGTGCCAGCAGCTTTGCCGGGGGTAGCTACGAGCAGTACGTC. Its translation: CASSFAGGSYEQYV.

This clonotype occurred a few times. The chain recombines TRBV11-2 with TRBJ2-7, with D possibly TRBD2 on 6 matching bases. Germline V gene lookup returns CDR1 SGHAT and CDR2 FQNNGV. The CDR3 runs to 14 residues. Deletions cut 1 base from V and 2 bases from J, with 9 bases between. The CDR3 sequence: CASSLGDSPYEQYV. The CDR3 region has the DNA TGTGCCAGCAGCTTAGGGGACTCCCCCTACGAGCAGTACGTC.

This clonotype was observed many times. The chain uses TRBV20-1 and TRBJ2-2; maybe TRBD2 (7 bases). The V and J ends lost 6 bases and 3 bases respectively, with 17 bases between them. The CDR3 contains 15 residues. The germline V gene has CDR1 DFQATT and CDR2 SNEGSKA (reference sequence). The chain's CDR3 is CSAPMGGRDTGELFF. CDR3 in DNA: TGCAGTGCCCCCATGGGGGGGCGCGACACCGGGGAGCTGTTTTTT.

This clonotype was seen many times. V and J are TRBV7-2 and TRBJ2-1, with 10 nucleotides matching TRBD2. Germline assignment: CDR1 SGHTA and CDR2 FQGNSA. V lost 1 base to trimming and J lost 8 bases; unmatched junction nucleotides: 5. The CDR3 totals 15 residues. CDR3 DNA sequence: TGTGCCAGCAGCTTAGGTGGGCTAGCGGGAGATGAGCAGTTCTTC. It is translated as CASSLGGLAGDEQFF. The variable domain in full, with the rest retrieved from reference TRBV7-2 and TRBJ2-1, is GAGVSQSPSNKVTEKGKDVELRCDPISGHTALYWYRQSLGQGLEFLIYFQGNSAPDKSGLPSDRFSAERTGGSVSTLTIQRTQQEDSAVYLCASSLGGLAGDEQFFGPGTRLTVL.

This clonotype was detected many times. The chain is built from TRBV7-8 and TRBJ2-1; 9 bases line up with TRBD1. CDR1 is SGHVS, CDR2 FQNEAQ, per germline. V lost 2 bases, J lost 7 bases, and 6 bases stayed unmatched. The CDR3 loop spans 15 amino acids. The CDR3: CASSLWDRAGNEQFF. For the CDR3, the DNA is TGTGCCAGCAGCTTATGGGACAGGGCGGGGAATGAGCAGTTCTTC.

This clonotype was seen repeatedly, ten times or more. The chain carries TRBV12-3 or TRBV12-4 and TRBJ1-2, with D perhaps TRBD1 (6 bases). This CDR3 comprises 13 residues. The V end lost 2 bases, the J end lost 6 bases, and 10 bases lay between the germline ends. Here the CDR3 reads CASSLFQGNGYTF. For the CDR3, the DNA is TGTGCCAGCAGTTTATTCCAGGGGAATGGCTACACCTTC.

This clonotype appeared many times. The rearrangement links TRBV5-1 to TRBJ2-4; tentative D call: TRBD1 (5 bases). CDR3 length equals 12 residues. Germline CDR1 is SGHRS and CDR2 is YFSETQ. The V and J ends lost 0 bases and 7 bases respectively, with 5 bases between them. Here the CDR3 reads CASSLDRNIQYF. CDR3 sequence (DNA): TGCGCCAGCAGCTTGGACAGGAACATTCAGTACTTC.

Only a few counts were recorded for this clonotype. The J gene is TRBJ1-1, the V gene TRBV7-2, with D hard to call. Germline loops: CDR1 SGHTA, CDR2 FQGNSA. Between the trimmed V and J ends, which lost 3 bases and 0 bases, there was a span of 17 bases. CDR3 length: 17 amino acids. DNA of the CDR3: TGTGCCAGCAGCTTCGGGAGGGTGGGCTACATGAACACTGAAGCTTTCTTT. Its translation: CASSFGRVGYMNTEAFF. Full variable domain (remainder filled in from reference TRBV7-2 and TRBJ1-1): GAGVSQSPSNKVTEKGKDVELRCDPISGHTALYWYRQSLGQGLEFLIYFQGNSAPDKSGLPSDRFSAERTGGSVSTLTIQRTQQEDSAVYLCASSFGRVGYMNTEAFFGQGTRLTVV.